The clone carrying this T cell receptor beta chain came up once. Its specificity is not known. The sample is drawn from a study of OX40 agonist ivuxolimab in advanced cancers. Findings of the study overall: Antigen specificity remained undetermined for the expanded peripheral T cells. There were, on average, more expanded clones in CD8+ T cells than in CD4+.

Sequencing was performed with immunoSEQ multiplex PCR; in TCRdb, only in-frame clones are kept and a portion is missing. The sample shows fewer than 90,000 clones, 65% to 90% of them seen only once. The CDR3 has 14 amino acids. Germline CDR1 is KGHSH and CDR2 is LQKENI. Trimming shortened V by 1 base and J by 3 bases, and 9 bases separated the two germline ends. This chain uses TRBV18 with TRBJ1-2; tentatively, D is TRBD1 (6 bases). Sequenced material: CD4+ or CD8+ T cells sorted from blood, taken in a trial of the OX40 agonist ivuxolimab. This receptor was obtained from an adult with an advanced solid tumor such as melanoma, head and neck, liver or kidney cancer. CDR3 DNA: TGTGCCAGCTCACCACAGGGGGTTTACTATGGCTACACCTTC. It encodes CASSPQGVYYGYTF.